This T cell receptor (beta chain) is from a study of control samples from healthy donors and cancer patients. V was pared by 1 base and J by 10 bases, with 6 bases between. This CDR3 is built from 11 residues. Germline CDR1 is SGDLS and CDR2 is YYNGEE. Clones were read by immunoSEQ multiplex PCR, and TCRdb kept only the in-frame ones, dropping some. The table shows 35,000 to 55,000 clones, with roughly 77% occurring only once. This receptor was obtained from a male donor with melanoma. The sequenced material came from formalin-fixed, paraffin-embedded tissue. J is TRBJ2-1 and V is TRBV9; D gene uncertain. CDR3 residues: CASSVREEQFF. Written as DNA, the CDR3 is TGTGCCAGCAGCGTAAGAGAGGAGCAGTTCTTC.